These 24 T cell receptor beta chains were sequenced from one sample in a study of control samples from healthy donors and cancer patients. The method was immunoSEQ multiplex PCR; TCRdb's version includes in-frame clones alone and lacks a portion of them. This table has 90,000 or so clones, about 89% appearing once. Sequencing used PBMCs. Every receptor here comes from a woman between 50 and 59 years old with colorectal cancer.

The CDR3 spells CASSRQAENEKLFF. For the CDR3, the DNA is TGCGCCAGCAGCCGACAGGCGGAAAATGAAAAACTGTTTTTT. The chain employs TRBV5-1 and TRBJ1-4; D might be TRBD1 (6 bases). The V gene lost 4 bases and the J gene lost 5 bases, with 12 bases spanning the gap. The CDR3 contains 14 residues. The germline CDR1 and CDR2 sequences are SGHRS and YFSETQ.

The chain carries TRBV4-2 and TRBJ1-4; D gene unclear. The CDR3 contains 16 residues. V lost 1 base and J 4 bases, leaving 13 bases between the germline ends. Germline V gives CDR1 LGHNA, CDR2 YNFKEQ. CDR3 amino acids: CASSQVGRQLNEKLFF. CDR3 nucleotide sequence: TGTGCCAGCAGCCAAGTAGGTCGGCAGCTTAATGAAAAACTGTTTTTT.

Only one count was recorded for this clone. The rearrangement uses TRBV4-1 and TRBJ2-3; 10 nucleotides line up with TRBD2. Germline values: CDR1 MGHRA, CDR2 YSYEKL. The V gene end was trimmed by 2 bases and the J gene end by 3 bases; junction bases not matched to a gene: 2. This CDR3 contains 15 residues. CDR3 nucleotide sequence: TGCGCCAGCAGCCAATTTAGCGGGGGGACAGATACGCAGTATTTT. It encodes CASSQFSGGTDTQYF.

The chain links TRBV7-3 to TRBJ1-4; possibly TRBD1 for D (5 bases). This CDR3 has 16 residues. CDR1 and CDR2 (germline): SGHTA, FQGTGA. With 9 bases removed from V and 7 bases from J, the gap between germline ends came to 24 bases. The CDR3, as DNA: TGTGCCAGGACTTGGAGGAGCGGGGGGTCCGGTGAAAAACTGTTTTTT. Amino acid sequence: CARTWRSGGSGEKLFF.

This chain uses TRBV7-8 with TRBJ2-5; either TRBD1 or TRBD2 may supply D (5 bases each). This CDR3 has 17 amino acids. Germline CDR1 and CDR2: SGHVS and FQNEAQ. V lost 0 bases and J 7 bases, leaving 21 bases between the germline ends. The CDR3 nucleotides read TGTGCCAGCAGCTTAGCGCGGCAGGGTGGGGGAATGGGGACCCAGTACTTC. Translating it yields CASSLARQGGGMGTQYF. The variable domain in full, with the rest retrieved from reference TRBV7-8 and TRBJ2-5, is GAGVSQSPRYKVAKRGQDVALRCDPISGHVSLFWYQQALGQGPEFLTYFQNEAQLDKSGLPSDRFFAERPEGSVSTLKIQRTQQEDSAVYLCASSLARQGGGMGTQYFGPGTRLLVL.

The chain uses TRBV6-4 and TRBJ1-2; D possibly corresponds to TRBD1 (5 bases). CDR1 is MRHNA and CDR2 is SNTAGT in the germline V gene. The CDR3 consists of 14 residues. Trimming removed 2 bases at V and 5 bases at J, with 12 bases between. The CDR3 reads CASSDEGTHYGYTF. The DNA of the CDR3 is TGTGCCAGCAGTGACGAGGGGACTCATTATGGCTACACCTTC.

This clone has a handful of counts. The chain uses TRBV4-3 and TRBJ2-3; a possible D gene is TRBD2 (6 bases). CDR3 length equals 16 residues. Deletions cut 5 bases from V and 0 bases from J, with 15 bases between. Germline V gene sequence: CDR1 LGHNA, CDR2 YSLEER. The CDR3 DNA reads TGCGCCAGCAGCGGCGGGGAGGCGTCTAGCACAGATACGCAGTATTTT. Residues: CASSGGEASSTDTQYF.

CDR3 sequence (DNA): TGTGCCAGCAGCTTTGACAGAAACTATGGCTACACCTTC. It encodes CASSFDRNYGYTF. V gene TRBV14 combines with J gene TRBJ1-2; perhaps TRBD1 as D (5 bases). This CDR3 has 13 residues. V was shortened by 5 bases and J by 2 bases, with 9 bases between the two germline ends. The germline V gene encodes CDR1 SGHDN and CDR2 FVKESK.

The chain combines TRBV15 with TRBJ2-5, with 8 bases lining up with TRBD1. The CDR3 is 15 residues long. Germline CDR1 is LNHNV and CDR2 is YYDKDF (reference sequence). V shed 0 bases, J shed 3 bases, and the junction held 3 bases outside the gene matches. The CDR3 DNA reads TGTGCCACCAGCAGAGATCGGACAGGGAAAGAGACCCAGTACTTC. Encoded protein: CATSRDRTGKETQYF.

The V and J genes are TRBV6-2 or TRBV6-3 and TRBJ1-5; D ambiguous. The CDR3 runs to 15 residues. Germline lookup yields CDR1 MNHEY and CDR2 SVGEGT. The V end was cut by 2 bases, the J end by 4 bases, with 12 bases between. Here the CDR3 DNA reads TGTGCCAGCAGTTACGCGGGAGGTAGGAATCAGCCCCAGCATTTT. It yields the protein CASSYAGGRNQPQHF.

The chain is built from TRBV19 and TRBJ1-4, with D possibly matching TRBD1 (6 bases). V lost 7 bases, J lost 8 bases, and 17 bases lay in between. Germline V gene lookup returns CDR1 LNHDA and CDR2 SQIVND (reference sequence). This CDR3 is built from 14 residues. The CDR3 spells CASNLIGDTEKLFF. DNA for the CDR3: TGTGCCAGTAACCTAATTGGGGACACCGAAAAACTGTTTTTT.

The CDR3 DNA reads TGTGCCAGCAGCCAATCCCAGGGGGCTGGAGAAAAACTGTTTTTT. Residues: CASSQSQGAGEKLFF. The chain recombines TRBV16 with TRBJ1-4; 8 bases are shared with TRBD1. The CDR3 consists of 15 residues. CDR1 is KGHSY and CDR2 is FQNENV in the germline V gene. V shed 0 bases, J shed 8 bases, and the junction held 5 bases outside the gene matches. Based on the CDR3 plus reference TRBV16 and TRBJ1-4, the full variable domain is GEEVAQTPKHLVRGEGQKAKLYCAPIKGHSYVFWYQQVLKNEFKFLISFQNENVFDETGMPKERFSAKCLPNSPCSLEIQATKLEDSAVYFCASSQSQGAGEKLFFGSGTQLSVL.

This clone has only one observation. The CDR3: CASSTTPTGRRQPQHF. CDR3 DNA: TGTGCCAGTAGTACAACCCCAACAGGGCGGCGGCAGCCCCAGCATTTT. The V call is TRBV19, the J call TRBJ1-5; D perhaps matches TRBD1 (6 bases). The CDR3 length is 16 residues. V gave up 4 bases and J gave up 7 bases, with 20 bases separating them. CDR1 is LNHDA, CDR2 SQIVND, per germline (reference sequence).

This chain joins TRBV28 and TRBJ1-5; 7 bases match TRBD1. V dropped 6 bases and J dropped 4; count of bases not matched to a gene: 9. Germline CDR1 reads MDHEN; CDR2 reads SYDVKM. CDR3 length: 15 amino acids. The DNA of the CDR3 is TGTGCCAGCAGGGGGGGGACAGTACCAAATCAGCCCCAGCATTTT. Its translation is CASRGGTVPNQPQHF.

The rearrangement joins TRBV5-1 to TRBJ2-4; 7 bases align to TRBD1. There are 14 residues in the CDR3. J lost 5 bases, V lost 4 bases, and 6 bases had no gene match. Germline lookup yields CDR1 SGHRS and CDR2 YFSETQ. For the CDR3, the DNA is TGCGCCAGCAGCCCAGGGACAGCAGAAAACATTCAGTACTTC. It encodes CASSPGTAENIQYF.

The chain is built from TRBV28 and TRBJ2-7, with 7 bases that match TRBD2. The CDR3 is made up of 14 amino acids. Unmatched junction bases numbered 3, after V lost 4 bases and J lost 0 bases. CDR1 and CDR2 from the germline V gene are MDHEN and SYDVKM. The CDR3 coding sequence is TGTGCCAGCAGTTCCTCGGGGGGCTCCTACGAGCAGTACGTC. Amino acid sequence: CASSSSGGSYEQYV.

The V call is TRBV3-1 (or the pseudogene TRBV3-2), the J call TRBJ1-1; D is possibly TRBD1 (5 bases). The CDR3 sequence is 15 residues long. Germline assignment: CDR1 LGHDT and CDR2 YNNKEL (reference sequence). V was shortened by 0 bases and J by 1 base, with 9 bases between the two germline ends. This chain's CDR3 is CASSQERGWNTEAFF. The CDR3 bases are TGTGCCAGCAGCCAAGAAAGGGGCTGGAACACTGAAGCTTTCTTT.

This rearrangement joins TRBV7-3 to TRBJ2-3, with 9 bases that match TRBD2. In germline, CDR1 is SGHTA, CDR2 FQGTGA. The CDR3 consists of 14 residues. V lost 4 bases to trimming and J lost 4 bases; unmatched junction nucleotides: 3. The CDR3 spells CASSSSGVADTQYF. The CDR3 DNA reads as TGTGCCAGCAGCTCTAGCGGGGTTGCAGATACGCAGTATTTT.

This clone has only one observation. In DNA, the CDR3 is TGTGCCAGCGGACACCGGGACAGTGCGAACACCGGGGAGCTGTTTTTT. Protein: CASGHRDSANTGELFF. This chain connects TRBV27 to TRBJ2-2, with TRBD1 identical over 7 bases. V shed 8 bases, J shed 0 bases, and the junction held 9 bases outside the gene matches. Germline V lookup: CDR1 MNHEY, CDR2 SMNVEV (reference sequence). The length of the CDR3 is 16 residues.

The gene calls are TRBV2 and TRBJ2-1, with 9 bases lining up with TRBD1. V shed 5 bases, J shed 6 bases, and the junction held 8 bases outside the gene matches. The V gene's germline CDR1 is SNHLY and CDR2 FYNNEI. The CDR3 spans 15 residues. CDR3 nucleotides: TGTGCCAGCAGTTCGACGGGACAGGGACTCAATGAGCAGTTCTTC. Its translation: CASSSTGQGLNEQFF. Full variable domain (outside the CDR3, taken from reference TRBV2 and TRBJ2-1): EPEVTQTPSHQVTQMGQEVILRCVPISNHLYFYWYRQILGQKVEFLVSFYNNEISEKSEIFDDQFSVERPDGSNFTLKIRSTKLEDSAMYFCASSSTGQGLNEQFFGPGTRLTVL.

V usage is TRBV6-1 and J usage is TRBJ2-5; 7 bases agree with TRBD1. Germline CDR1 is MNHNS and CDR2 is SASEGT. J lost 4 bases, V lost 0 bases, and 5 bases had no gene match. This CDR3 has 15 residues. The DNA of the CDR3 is TGTGCCAGCAGTGAAGCCCAGGGGGTACGAGAGACCCAGTACTTC. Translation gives CASSEAQGVRETQYF.

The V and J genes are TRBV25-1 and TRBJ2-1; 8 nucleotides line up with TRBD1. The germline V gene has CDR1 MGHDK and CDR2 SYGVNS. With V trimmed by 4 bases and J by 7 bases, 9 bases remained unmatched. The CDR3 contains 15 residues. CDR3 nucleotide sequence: TGTGCCAGCAGTGGGTGGACAGGGAGAGGGAATGAGCAGTTCTTC. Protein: CASSGWTGRGNEQFF.

The DNA for the CDR3 is TGTGCCAGCTCACCACTCAGGGATCAGCCCCAGCATTTT. Amino acid sequence: CASSPLRDQPQHF. The chain recombines TRBV18 with TRBJ1-5; D perhaps matches TRBD1 (5 bases). V was shortened by 1 base and J by 5 bases, with 6 bases between the two germline ends. CDR3 length: 13 amino acids. Germline V CDR1 and CDR2: KGHSH, LQKENI.

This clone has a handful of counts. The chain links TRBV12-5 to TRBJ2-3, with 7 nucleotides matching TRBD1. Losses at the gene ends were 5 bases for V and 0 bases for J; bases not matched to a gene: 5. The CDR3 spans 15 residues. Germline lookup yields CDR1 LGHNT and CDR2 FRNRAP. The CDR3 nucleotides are TGTGCTAGTGGTGTACAGGGGAAGAGCACAGATACGCAGTATTTT. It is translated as CASGVQGKSTDTQYF.